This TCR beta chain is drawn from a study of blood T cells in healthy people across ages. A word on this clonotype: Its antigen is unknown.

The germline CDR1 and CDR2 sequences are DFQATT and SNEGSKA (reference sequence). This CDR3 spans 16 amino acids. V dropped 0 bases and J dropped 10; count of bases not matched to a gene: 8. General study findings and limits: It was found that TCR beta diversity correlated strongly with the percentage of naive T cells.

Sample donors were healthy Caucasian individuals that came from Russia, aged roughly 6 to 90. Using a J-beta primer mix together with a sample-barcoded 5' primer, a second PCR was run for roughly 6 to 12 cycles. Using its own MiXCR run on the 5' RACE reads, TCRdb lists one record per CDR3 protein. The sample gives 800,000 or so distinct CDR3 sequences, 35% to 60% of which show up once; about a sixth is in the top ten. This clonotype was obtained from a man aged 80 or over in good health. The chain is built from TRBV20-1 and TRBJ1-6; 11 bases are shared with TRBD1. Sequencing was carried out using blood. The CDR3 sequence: CSARDQGGTGGSPLHF. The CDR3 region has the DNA TGCAGTGCTAGAGATCAAGGTGGGACAGGGGGATCACCCCTCCACTTT.